The source of this T cell receptor beta chain is a study of early T cells in non-severe SARS-CoV-2 infection. Study information: Whole-blood bulk RNA, unsorted, was sequenced, and chains were unpaired.

Findings and caveats of the study: Reliance on VDJdb matching favored anti-spike CD8 responses; private and CD4 specificities were missed.

This clonotype was seen repeatedly, ten times or more. No antigen is known for it. Each single cDNA molecule received a unique molecular identifier. TCRdb re-called the 5' RACE reads through MiXCR, storing one row per CDR3 protein. The sample has 45,000 to 70,000 distinct CDR3 sequences, roughly 10% seen once. CDR1 and CDR2 from the germline V gene are SGHDN and FVKESK. V dropped 3 bases and J dropped 10; count of bases not matched to a gene: 5. The CDR3 extends over 13 amino acids. The chain has TRBV14 and TRBJ1-1, with 10 nucleotides matching TRBD1. The sequenced material came from whole blood. The receptor was isolated from an adult who was a healthcare worker with PCR-confirmed SARS-CoV-2 infection or an uninfected control (not recorded which). This CDR3 is CASSHGTGDRAFF. CDR3 coding DNA: TGTGCCAGCAGCCATGGGACAGGGGACCGAGCTTTCTTT.